The sample holds a few counts of the clone carrying this TCR beta chain. The junction had 4 bases not matched to a gene; V was cut back by 4 bases and J by 5 bases. This CDR3 has 14 residues. From germline, CDR1 is ENHRY and CDR2 SYGVKD. It was RNA transcripts that yielded the amplified TCR beta CDR3 regions. A first-round RT-PCR of the TCR CDR3 used the HTBI primer set. TCRdb re-called the multiplex PCR reads through MiXCR, storing one row per CDR3 protein. Of nearly 600,000 distinct CDR3 sequences in the sample, around 14% were seen once. Not enrolled were patients with uncontrolled infection, other autoimmune disease, pregnancy or lactation. Clinical symptoms, serum thyroxine and TRAb, thyroid ultrasound and orbital computed tomography together formed the diagnostic basis. The authors took PBMCs from over 8.5 ml fresh peripheral blood. This entry belongs to a study of T cells in Graves' hyperthyroidism and ophthalmopathy. Study background: Peripheral blood samples were taken at initial diagnosis, prior to any treatment.

The specimen was blood. This rearrangement joins TRBV10-3 to TRBJ1-5, with 8 bases fitting TRBD1. This TCR came from a woman aged 18 to 35 with Graves' ophthalmopathy. CDR3 sequence (DNA): TGTGCCATCAGTGCGGGACAGGCTGATCAGCCCCAGCATTTT. Translated: CAISAGQADQPQHF.